This T cell receptor beta chain was identified in a study of siplizumab effects on memory and regulatory T cells. Only one count was recorded for this clone. Repertoires were generated with immunoSEQ multiplex PCR, while TCRdb's copy carries only in-frame clones and drops some. The sample holds 100,000 to 120,000 clones, about 93% seen once. Input material: CD4+ T cells sorted from blood. The receptor was isolated from a human donor in good health.

Here the CDR3 DNA reads TGTGCCACCCAAACGGGGACAGGATACTCCTACGAGCAGTACTTC. Encoded protein: CATQTGTGYSYEQYF. The chain carries TRBV7-9 and TRBJ2-7; 8 nucleotides line up with TRBD1. Germline assignment: CDR1 SEHNR and CDR2 FQNEAQ (reference sequence). V shed 10 bases and J 0 bases; nucleotides not matched to a gene: 11. This CDR3 is 15 amino acids long.